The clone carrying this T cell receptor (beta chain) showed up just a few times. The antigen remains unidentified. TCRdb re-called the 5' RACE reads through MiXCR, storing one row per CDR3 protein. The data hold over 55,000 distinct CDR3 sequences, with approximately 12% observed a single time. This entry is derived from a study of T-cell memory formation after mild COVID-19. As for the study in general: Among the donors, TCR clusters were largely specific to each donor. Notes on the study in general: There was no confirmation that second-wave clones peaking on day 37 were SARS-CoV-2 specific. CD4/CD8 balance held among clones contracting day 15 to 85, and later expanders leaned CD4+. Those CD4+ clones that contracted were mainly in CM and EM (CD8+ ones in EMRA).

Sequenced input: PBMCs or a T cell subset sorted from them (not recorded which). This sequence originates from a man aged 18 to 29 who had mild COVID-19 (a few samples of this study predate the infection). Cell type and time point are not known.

The CDR3 loop reads CASSLWAGGPDTQYF. The CDR3 DNA sequence: TGTGCCAGCAGCTTGTGGGCGGGTGGTCCAGATACGCAGTATTTT. The chain couples TRBV5-4 to TRBJ2-3, with D possibly being TRBD2 (5 bases). Germline assignment: CDR1 SGHNT and CDR2 YYREEE (reference sequence). Trimming took off 1 base at V and 4 bases at J, with 13 bases between the two ends. The CDR3 extends over 15 amino acids.